This T cell receptor (beta chain) was identified during a study of metastatic and nonmetastatic thyroid tumors. Study in general: The authors compared repertoires across blood and tumor or nodule tissue from malignant and benign thyroid patients.

Per the original methods: Using the CDR3 differences seen across clinicopathological groups, the authors built a distant-metastasis classifier for papillary thyroid cancer, which was meant to discriminate distant-metastatic patients. TCRdb re-analyzed the PCR reads through MiXCR. It is TCRdb's table, rather than the study itself, that gives the V and J calls and clone size. The table has over 25,000 clones, more than 15% seen once. This CDR3 has 12 residues. The V gene end was trimmed by 6 bases and the J gene end by 9 bases; junction bases not matched to a gene: 5. Germline CDR1 MNHNS, CDR2 SASEGT. Thyroid surgery was performed in patients who had received no treatment beforehand. Ten or more counts support this clone. Its antigen is not identified. Just one base apart from a much larger clone, this may be a read error. The identical CDR3 is also encoded by other nucleotide sequences in the sample.

Regarding the study as a whole: Malignant thyroid tumors reportedly had TCR beta diversity that was significantly higher than in benign nodules, in blood and tumor.

The chain has TRBV6-1 and TRBJ2-1; 7 bases are shared with TRBD2. The sequence was collected from a female donor with papillary thyroid cancer or a benign thyroid nodule (not recorded which). Some clones in this sample may be carry-over from other donors' samples. Sequencing was done on a sample of blood. The chain's CDR3 is CASRGGVGEQFF. For the CDR3, the DNA is TGTGCCAGCAGGGGGGGGGTTGGTGAGCAGTTCTTC.